The clone carrying this T cell receptor beta chain was detected many times. The sample originates from a study of T cells in Graves' hyperthyroidism and ophthalmopathy. CDR3 length: 13 amino acids. From germline, CDR1 is DFQATT and CDR2 SNEGSKA (reference sequence). The V gene lost 4 bases and the J gene lost 2 bases, with 11 bases spanning the gap. Amplified regions were TCR beta CDR3 sequences from RNA transcripts. An initial round of RT-PCR targeting the TCR CDR3 relied on the HTBI primer set. TCRdb called the multiplex PCR reads again in MiXCR, with one record for every CDR3 protein. Among around 620,000 distinct CDR3 sequences, 15% to 20% were seen once, and the ten largest hold 3% to 4%. Exclusion of patients followed from uncontrolled infection, other autoimmune disease, pregnancy or lactation.

This clonotype was sampled from a woman aged 25-40 years with Graves' hyperthyroidism. This chain connects TRBV20-1 to TRBJ1-1, with D possibly being TRBD1 (5 bases). The sequencing input was blood. The CDR3 loop reads CSAIRGFNTEAFF. Written as DNA, the CDR3 is TGCAGTGCTATCCGGGGCTTTAACACTGAAGCTTTCTTT.